This T cell receptor beta chain was identified during a study of T cell changes during pregnancy in multiple sclerosis. The CDR3 is made up of 14 amino acids. Germline trimming cut 2 bases from V and 3 bases from J; bases unmatched to any gene: 4. Per germline, CDR1 SEHNR and CDR2 FQNEAQ (reference sequence). Repertoires were generated with immunoSEQ multiplex PCR, while TCRdb's copy carries only in-frame clones and drops some. The sample lists some 80,000 clones; roughly 92% were seen once. This chain joins TRBV7-9 and TRBJ2-7, with 7 bases aligning to TRBD2. Material: peripheral blood, obtained in the first trimester of pregnancy. This TCR derives from a female donor with multiple sclerosis, enrolled in a pregnancy study. The CDR3 region has the DNA TGTGCCAGCAGCTTATCCCGGACTAGCTACGAGCAGTACTTC. Its protein is CASSLSRTSYEQYF.